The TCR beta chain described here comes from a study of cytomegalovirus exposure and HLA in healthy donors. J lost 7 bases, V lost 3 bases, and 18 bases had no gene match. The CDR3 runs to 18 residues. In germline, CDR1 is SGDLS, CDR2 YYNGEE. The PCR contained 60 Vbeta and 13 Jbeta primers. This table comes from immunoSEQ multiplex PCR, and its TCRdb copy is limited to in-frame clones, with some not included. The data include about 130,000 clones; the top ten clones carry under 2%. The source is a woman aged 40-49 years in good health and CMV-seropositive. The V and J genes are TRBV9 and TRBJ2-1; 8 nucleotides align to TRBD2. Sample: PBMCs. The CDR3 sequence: CASSALGLLSGRLNEQFF. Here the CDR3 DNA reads TGTGCCAGCAGCGCCCTCGGACTACTAAGCGGGAGACTAAATGAGCAGTTCTTC. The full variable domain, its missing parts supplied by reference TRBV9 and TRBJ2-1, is DSGVTQTPKHLITATGQRVTLRCSPRSGDLSVYWYQQSLDQGLQFLIQYYNGEERAKGNILERFSAQQFPDLHSELNLSSLELGDSALYFCASSALGLLSGRLNEQFFGPGTRLTVL.